Detailed here is one TCR beta chain. What it recognizes is unknown. TCRdb re-derived calls from the 5' RACE reads in MiXCR, one entry per CDR3 protein. The sample includes 600,000 to 800,000 distinct CDR3 sequences, around 20% of them seen just once. The data were obtained in a study of identical twins. Study-wide points: It was possible that invariant MAIT and iNKT cells partly confounded the zero-insertion analyses.

The same data also contributed to another study, on T cells expressing NK-cell markers.

Material for sequencing was PBMCs. This receptor was taken from a woman aged 18-29 years in good health.

CDR3 nucleotides: TGCAGTGCTAGAGTCGGTGGAAGCCCACCCCAGTACTTC. This codes for CSARVGGSPPQYF. This rearrangement joins TRBV20-1 to TRBJ2-4; D not resolved. From germline, CDR1 is DFQATT and CDR2 SNEGSKA (reference sequence). Trimming removed 1 base from V and 13 bases from J, with 17 bases in between. This CDR3 spans 13 amino acids.